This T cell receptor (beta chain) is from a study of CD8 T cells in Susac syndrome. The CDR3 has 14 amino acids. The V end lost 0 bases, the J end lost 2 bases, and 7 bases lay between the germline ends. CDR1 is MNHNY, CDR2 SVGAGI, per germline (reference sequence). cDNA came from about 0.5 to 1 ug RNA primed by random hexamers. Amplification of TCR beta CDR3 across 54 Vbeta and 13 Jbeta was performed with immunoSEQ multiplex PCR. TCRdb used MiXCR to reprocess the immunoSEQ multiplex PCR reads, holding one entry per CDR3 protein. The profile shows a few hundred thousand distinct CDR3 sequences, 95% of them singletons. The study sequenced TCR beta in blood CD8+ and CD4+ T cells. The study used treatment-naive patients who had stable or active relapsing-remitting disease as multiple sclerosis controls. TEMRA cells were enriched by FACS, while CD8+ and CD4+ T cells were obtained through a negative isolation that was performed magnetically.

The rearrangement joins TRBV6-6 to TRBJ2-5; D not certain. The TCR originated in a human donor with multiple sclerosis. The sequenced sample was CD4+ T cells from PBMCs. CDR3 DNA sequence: TGTGCCAGCAGTTACTCGTGGGGTCAAGAGACCCAGTACTTC. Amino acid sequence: CASSYSWGQETQYF.